One sample yielded the 5 T cell receptor beta chains listed below, sequenced in a study of T-cell memory formation after mild COVID-19. TCRdb fed the 5' RACE reads into MiXCR, producing one record per CDR3 protein. The sample records about 200,000 distinct CDR3 sequences, over 9.5% being singletons. The sample comprised PBMCs or a T cell subset sorted from them (not recorded which). The receptors come from a man younger than 35 who had mild COVID-19 (a few samples of this study predate the infection). Cell type and time point are not known.

Only a few counts were recorded for this clonotype. The chain's CDR3 is CASSLEPPRNEQFF. The CDR3 DNA follows: TGTGCCAGCAGCTTAGAGCCTCCTAGGAATGAGCAGTTCTTC. This sequence joins TRBV7-2 and TRBJ2-1; unclear D gene. CDR3 length: 14 amino acids. CDR1 and CDR2 (germline): SGHTA, FQGNSA. V was pared by 1 base and J by 7 bases, with 11 bases between.

This clonotype appeared a few times. The chain has TRBV7-2 and TRBJ2-1, with TRBD2 identical over 15 bases. V dropped 5 bases and J dropped 13; count of bases not matched to a gene: 9. CDR1 SGHTA and CDR2 FQGNSA come from the germline V gene. The CDR3 runs 15 residues. This CDR3 is CASSQRGTSGGSQFF. In DNA, the CDR3 is TGTGCCAGCAGCCAGAGGGGGACTAGCGGGGGGAGTCAGTTCTTC.

This clonotype occurred a few times. The rearrangement joins TRBV20-1 to TRBJ2-3; no clear D gene. From germline, CDR1 is DFQATT and CDR2 SNEGSKA (reference sequence). Trimming left V 7 bases short and J 0 bases short, with 11 bases between. The CDR3 contains 13 residues. This CDR3 is CSEWDASTDTQYF. The CDR3 region has the DNA TGCAGTGAGTGGGATGCTAGCACAGATACGCAGTATTTT.

This clonotype appeared many times. The chain combines TRBV18 with TRBJ2-7; D gene uncertain. The CDR3 is 14 residues long. Germline-derived CDR1 and CDR2 are KGHSH and LQKENI. Trimming took off 4 bases at V and 3 bases at J, with 13 bases between the two ends. CDR3 sequence: CASSLSGPRYEQYV. The CDR3, as DNA: TGTGCCAGCTCACTGTCCGGGCCCCGCTACGAGCAGTACGTC.

This clonotype has just a few counts. The chain combines TRBV7-3 with TRBJ2-2, with D perhaps TRBD2 (6 bases). Trimming removed 6 bases at V and 3 bases at J, with 14 bases between. The CDR3 spans 15 residues. Germline loops: CDR1 SGHTA, CDR2 FQGTGA. The CDR3 reads CASRTGTGDTGELFF. The CDR3 nucleotides read TGTGCCAGCAGAACCGGGACTGGAGACACCGGGGAGCTGTTTTTT.